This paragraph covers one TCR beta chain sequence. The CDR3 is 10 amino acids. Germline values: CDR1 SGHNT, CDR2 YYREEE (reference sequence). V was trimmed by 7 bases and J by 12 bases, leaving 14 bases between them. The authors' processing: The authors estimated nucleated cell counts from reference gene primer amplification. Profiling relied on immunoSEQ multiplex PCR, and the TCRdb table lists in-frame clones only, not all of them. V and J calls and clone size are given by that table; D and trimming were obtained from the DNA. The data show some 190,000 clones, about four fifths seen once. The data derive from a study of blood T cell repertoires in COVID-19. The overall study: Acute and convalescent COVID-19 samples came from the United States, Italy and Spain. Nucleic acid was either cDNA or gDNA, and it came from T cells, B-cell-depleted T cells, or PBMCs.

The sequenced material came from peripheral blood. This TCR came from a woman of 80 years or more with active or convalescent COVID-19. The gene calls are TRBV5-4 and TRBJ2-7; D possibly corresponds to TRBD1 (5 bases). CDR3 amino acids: CASSNQGRYF. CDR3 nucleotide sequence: TGTGCCAGCTCTAACCAGGGCCGGTACTTC.